This entry concerns a single T cell receptor (beta chain). Original processing notes: Amplification with reference gene primers provided the estimates of nucleated cell counts. Measured with immunoSEQ multiplex PCR; TCRdb has only the in-frame clones, and not every one. V, J and clone size reflect that table, while D and trimming were determined from the DNA. The sample carries more than 200,000 clones, about 80% recorded once. The source of the sample is a study of blood T cell repertoires in COVID-19. Across the whole study: Acute and convalescent COVID-19 specimens originated in the United States, Italy and Spain. T cells, B-cell-depleted T cells, or PBMCs provided the cDNA or gDNA that served as material.

The CDR3 totals 16 residues. Germline CDR1 and CDR2: LNHDA and SQIVND (reference sequence). V shed 6 bases and J shed 0 bases, with 17 bases lying between them. This TCR derives from a woman of 80 years or more with active or convalescent COVID-19. Sequenced sample: peripheral blood. The chain couples TRBV19 to TRBJ1-2; a possible D gene is TRBD1 (6 bases). The CDR3 region is CASSTSVEGANYGYTF. The CDR3 nucleotides are TGTGCCAGTAGCACGAGCGTCGAGGGGGCTAACTATGGCTACACCTTC.